This T cell receptor beta chain derives from a study of cytomegalovirus exposure and HLA in healthy donors. Study-wide points: Some public TCRs appeared in many individuals, while most sequences were rare. Specificity for CMV antigens was confirmed in vitro for three of the CMV-associated chains.

The table came from immunoSEQ multiplex PCR; TCRdb's copy has only in-frame clones and leaves some out. This table holds 90,000 to 100,000 clones, roughly 92% found once. Notes on this clone: No antigen is known for it.

The donors were members of the validation cohort comprising 100 to 150 subjects, separate from the approximately 710-subject first cohort. This CDR3 has 13 residues. Trimming removed 0 bases at V and 6 bases at J, with 8 bases between. Germline values: CDR1 MNHEY, CDR2 SMNVEV (reference sequence). The TCR sequence derives from a woman under 40 in good health and CMV-seropositive. The sequenced sample consisted of PBMCs. The J gene is TRBJ1-1, the V gene TRBV27; no definite D call. The CDR3 region is CASSLSVEAEAFF. CDR3 coding DNA: TGTGCCAGCAGTTTATCGGTTGAGGCTGAAGCTTTCTTT.